This TCR beta chain was captured by sequencing in a study of blood T cell repertoires in COVID-19. Trimming removed 4 bases from V and 6 bases from J, with 6 bases in between. This CDR3 has 12 amino acids. The repertoire was sequenced with immunoSEQ multiplex PCR; TCRdb's copy has only in-frame clones and lacks some. The sample records a few hundred thousand clones, 92% being singletons. The rearrangement links TRBV12-3 or TRBV12-4 to TRBJ2-2, with D unresolved. Sequencing used PBMCs or T cells enriched from blood (not recorded which). The sequence was obtained from a woman in her thirties who had recovered from COVID-19. The CDR3 DNA is TGTGCCAGCAGTTACGGGTCCGGGGAGCTGTTTTTT. This sequence encodes CASSYGSGELFF.